The 27 T cell receptor beta chains below were found in one sample sequenced in a study of T cell responses to AZD1222 COVID-19 vaccine. Sequencing was performed with immunoSEQ multiplex PCR; in TCRdb, only in-frame clones are kept and a portion is missing. The table shows 120,000 to 150,000 clones, with about 91% occurring only once. The specimen comprised peripheral blood, sampled on day 0 of AZD1222 vaccination. The receptors come from an adult in good health.

The chain joins TRBV4-2 to TRBJ2-1; D remains ambiguous. Trimming took off 0 bases at V and 2 bases at J, with 5 bases between the two ends. Germline V gene data show CDR1 as LGHNA and CDR2 as YNFKEQ. The CDR3 length is 14 residues. The CDR3 spells CASSQEGTYNEQFF. CDR3 coding DNA: TGTGCCAGCAGCCAAGAGGGCACCTACAATGAGCAGTTCTTC.

The chain carries TRBV14 and TRBJ1-1, with D perhaps matching TRBD1 (5 bases). The CDR3 runs 16 residues. The germline V gene has CDR1 SGHDN and CDR2 FVKESK. V was cut by 0 bases and J by 0 bases, with 11 bases left in between. In nucleotides, the CDR3 is TGTGCCAGCAGCCAAGATTTGCAGGGAATGAACACTGAAGCTTTCTTT. Residues: CASSQDLQGMNTEAFF.

This sequence joins TRBV6-4 and TRBJ1-1, with D perhaps TRBD1 (5 bases). The V gene lost 2 bases and the J gene lost 1 base, with 11 bases spanning the gap. Germline-derived CDR1 and CDR2 are MRHNA and SNTAGT. This CDR3 is 15 amino acids long. The CDR3 DNA is TGTGCCAGCAGTGACCGGGGACCGAAGAACACTGAAGCTTTCTTT. Residues: CASSDRGPKNTEAFF.

The rearrangement links TRBV3-1 (or the pseudogene TRBV3-2) to TRBJ1-2, with D perhaps TRBD1 (5 bases). There are 14 residues in the CDR3. The germline CDR1 and CDR2 sequences are LGHDT and YNNKEL (reference sequence). Trimming left V 3 bases short and J 1 base short, with 9 bases between. The CDR3 region has the DNA TGTGCCAGCAGCCACCCCAGGGATAACTATGGCTACACCTTC. As protein: CASSHPRDNYGYTF.

The gene calls are TRBV30 and TRBJ1-2, with D tentatively TRBD1 (5 bases). CDR1 and CDR2 (germline): GTSNPN, SVGIG (reference sequence). This CDR3 region has 13 residues. Trimming cost V 4 bases and J 6 bases, with 15 bases left between them. DNA for the CDR3: TGTGCCTGGACCTCCCTGGGCAGGGATGGCTACACCTTC. Residues: CAWTSLGRDGYTF.

The chain joins TRBV5-8 to TRBJ1-3; D not certain. The CDR3 sequence is 13 residues long. The V gene lost 0 bases and the J gene lost 3 bases, with 4 bases spanning the gap. Germline loops: CDR1 SGHTS, CDR2 YDEGEE. The CDR3 loop reads CASSLVGGNTIYF. CDR3 DNA: TGTGCCAGCAGCTTGGTGGGTGGAAACACCATATATTTT.

This clone came up a few times. The chain recombines TRBV11-3 with TRBJ1-1, with a possible D match to TRBD1 (5 bases). The CDR3 is made up of 16 amino acids. Germline V gives CDR1 SGHNT, CDR2 YENEEA. Deletions cut 1 base from V and 1 base from J, with 13 bases between. As DNA, the CDR3 is TGTGCCAGCAGCTTAGGCGGGACGGGGAGGAACACTGAAGCTTTCTTT. It codes for CASSLGGTGRNTEAFF. Full variable domain (rest looked up from reference TRBV11-3 and TRBJ1-1): EAGVVQSPRYKIIEKKQPVAFWCNPISGHNTLYWYLQNLGQGPELLIRYENEEAVDDSQLPKDRFSAERLKGVDSTLKIQPAELGDSAVYLCASSLGGTGRNTEAFFGQGTRLTVV.

The chain joins TRBV19 to TRBJ1-6; weak D call: TRBD1 (5 bases). This CDR3 contains 14 residues. Germline-derived CDR1 and CDR2 are LNHDA and SQIVND (reference sequence). Trimming removed 5 bases from V and 8 bases from J, with 13 bases in between. The CDR3 protein is CASSSPAGHSPLHF. DNA for the CDR3: TGTGCCAGTAGTTCCCCGGCAGGGCATTCACCCCTCCACTTT.

The chain is built from TRBV7-6 and TRBJ2-3, with no clear D. V lost 6 bases to trimming and J lost 1 base, with 17 bases between them. CDR1 is SGHVS, CDR2 FNYEAQ, per germline. This CDR3 spans 16 amino acids. Written as DNA, the CDR3 is TGTGCCAGCAGTAGAACACCCCCCAGAGGCACAGATACGCAGTATTTT. This sequence encodes CASSRTPPRGTDTQYF.

The chain has TRBV5-8 and TRBJ1-5, with D unclear. Trimming stripped 1 base from V and 2 bases from J, with 10 bases between. The V gene's germline CDR1 is SGHTS and CDR2 YDEGEE. The length of the CDR3 is 15 residues. In DNA, the CDR3 is TGTGCCAGCAGCTTGAAGATCTTGGGCAATCAGCCCCAGCATTTT. This translates into CASSLKILGNQPQHF.

The gene calls are TRBV3-1 (or the pseudogene TRBV3-2) and TRBJ2-1; D possibly corresponds to TRBD2 (6 bases). There are 14 residues in the CDR3. CDR1 and CDR2 (germline): LGHDT, YNNKEL (reference sequence). The V end lost 6 bases, the J end lost 2 bases, and 11 bases lay between the germline ends. Here the CDR3 reads CASSLLATYNEQFF. In DNA form, the CDR3 reads TGTGCCAGCAGTCTCCTAGCGACCTACAATGAGCAGTTCTTC.

The chain couples TRBV6-2 or TRBV6-3 to TRBJ2-1; 11 nucleotides line up with TRBD2. V lost 4 bases, J lost 8 bases, and 4 bases stayed unmatched. Germline CDR1 reads MNHEY; CDR2 reads SVGEGT. The CDR3 totals 14 residues. The CDR3: CASSLVAGGHEQFF. CDR3 coding DNA: TGTGCCAGCAGTTTGGTAGCGGGAGGGCATGAGCAGTTCTTC.

This chain joins TRBV30 and TRBJ1-1, with a weak D call TRBD1 (6 bases). This CDR3 contains 12 residues. V lost 5 bases to trimming and J lost 5 bases, with 12 bases between them. The germline CDR1 and CDR2 sequences are GTSNPN and SVGIG (reference sequence). CDR3 sequence: CAWESGETEAFF. The CDR3 DNA reads as TGTGCCTGGGAGTCAGGGGAGACTGAAGCTTTCTTT. The full variable domain, rest sourced from reference TRBV30 and TRBJ1-1, is SQTIHQWPATLVQPVGSPLSLECTVEGTSNPNLYWYRQAAGRGLQLLFYSVGIGQISSEVPQNLSASRPQDRQFILSSKKLLLSDSGFYLCAWESGETEAFFGQGTRLTVV.

The chain links TRBV24-1 to TRBJ2-1, with TRBD2 as a possible D gene (5 bases). The CDR3 runs to 15 residues. V was pared by 8 bases and J by 4 bases, with 17 bases between. The germline V gene has CDR1 KGHDR and CDR2 SFDVKD. As DNA, the CDR3 is TGTGCCACCACCGGAATGGACTCTTCATACAATGAGCAGTTCTTC. Translated, it gives CATTGMDSSYNEQFF.

The V call is TRBV5-1, the J call TRBJ1-4; TRBD1 agrees at 7 bases. CDR3 length: 16 residues. From germline, CDR1 is SGHRS and CDR2 YFSETQ. With V trimmed by 1 base and J by 7 bases, 10 bases remained unmatched. The CDR3 sequence is CASSLLPGQGVEKLFF. CDR3 bases: TGCGCCAGCAGCTTGCTGCCGGGGCAGGGGGTTGAAAAACTGTTTTTT.

The chain has TRBV18 and TRBJ1-5, with D uncertain. CDR3 length equals 13 residues. The germline V gene has CDR1 KGHSH and CDR2 LQKENI. V gave up 3 bases and J gave up 5 bases, with 8 bases separating them. DNA of the CDR3: TGTGCCAGCTCACCCGGACTGGATCAGCCCCAGCATTTT. Protein: CASSPGLDQPQHF.

The rearrangement joins TRBV28 to TRBJ2-3; weak D call: TRBD1 (6 bases). This CDR3 spans 15 amino acids. Deletions cut 2 bases from V and 1 base from J, with 10 bases between. Germline V lookup: CDR1 MDHEN, CDR2 SYDVKM. The CDR3 nucleotides read TGTGCCAGCAGTTTAGGGGGCAGTGGCACAGATACGCAGTATTTT. Its protein is CASSLGGSGTDTQYF.

CDR3 nucleotide sequence: TGTGCCAGCAGCTTAATTGACAGCGGGGAAAACACCATATATTTT. It yields the protein CASSLIDSGENTIYF. The chain links TRBV7-6 to TRBJ1-3; TRBD1 might be the D (5 bases). Looked up from germline, CDR1 is SGHVS and CDR2 is FNYEAQ. Trimming removed 2 bases at V and 6 bases at J, with 14 bases between. This CDR3 is 15 amino acids long.

This clone is a singleton in its sample. The chain employs TRBV6-2 or TRBV6-3 and TRBJ1-1; D is unclear. CDR3 length: 12 amino acids. Trimming stripped 5 bases from V and 10 bases from J, with 14 bases between. The germline CDR1 and CDR2 sequences are MNHEY and SVGEGT. CDR3 in amino acids: CASSDTYGAAFF. CDR3 nucleotide sequence: TGTGCCAGCAGTGATACCTACGGAGCAGCTTTCTTT.

The chain employs TRBV6-5 and TRBJ2-1, with 7 bases aligning to TRBD1. The germline V gene has CDR1 MNHEY and CDR2 SVGAGI. V trimming: 8 bases; J trimming: 10 bases; junction bases outside the gene matches: 14. The CDR3 consists of 14 residues. The CDR3 spells CASSRTGPHREQFF. CDR3 nucleotides: TGTGCCAGCTCTAGGACAGGTCCTCATCGGGAGCAGTTCTTC.

The genes are TRBV6-5 and TRBJ1-2; 8 bases line up with TRBD1. Losses at the gene ends were 2 bases for V and 4 bases for J; bases not matched to a gene: 6. Looked up from germline, CDR1 is MNHEY and CDR2 is SVGAGI. This CDR3 spans 15 amino acids. The CDR3 region is CASSYRRDRSYGYTF. In DNA form, the CDR3 reads TGTGCCAGCAGTTACCGACGGGACAGGAGCTATGGCTACACCTTC.

This sequence joins TRBV5-1 and TRBJ2-6; unclear D gene. Deletions cut 2 bases from V and 1 base from J, with 10 bases between. The CDR3 sequence is 16 residues long. Looked up from germline, CDR1 is SGHRS and CDR2 is YFSETQ. The CDR3 sequence: CASSLVSASGANVLTF. The CDR3 DNA sequence: TGCGCCAGCAGCTTAGTAAGTGCGTCTGGGGCCAACGTCCTGACTTTC.

V is TRBV19 and J is TRBJ2-3, with D possibly being TRBD1 or TRBD2 (5 bases each). The length of the CDR3 is 15 residues. V lost 2 bases and J lost 5, with 14 bases in between. The germline V gene encodes CDR1 LNHDA and CDR2 SQIVND (reference sequence). The CDR3 loop reads CASSISGAGIDTQYF. DNA of the CDR3: TGTGCCAGTAGTATATCCGGGGCAGGGATAGATACGCAGTATTTT.

The V call is TRBV7-2, the J call TRBJ1-5; D not certain. Germline CDR1 is SGHTA and CDR2 is FQGNSA. Trimming took 2 bases from V and 7 from J, leaving 15 bases between them. The CDR3 has 15 residues. CDR3 in amino acids: CASSLQSNKGQPQHF. CDR3 in DNA: TGTGCCAGCAGCTTACAATCAAATAAGGGACAGCCCCAGCATTTT. The entire variable domain, with the rest obtained from reference TRBV7-2 and TRBJ1-5, is as follows: GAGVSQSPSNKVTEKGKDVELRCDPISGHTALYWYRQSLGQGLEFLIYFQGNSAPDKSGLPSDRFSAERTGGSVSTLTIQRTQQEDSAVYLCASSLQSNKGQPQHFGDGTRLSIL.

This clone was detected only once. This chain links TRBV7-9 with TRBJ2-5, with TRBD1 matching 9 bases. This CDR3 has 14 residues. CDR1 is SEHNR and CDR2 is FQNEAQ in the germline V gene (reference sequence). With 5 bases clipped from V and 2 bases from J, the junction kept 3 bases outside the gene matches. CDR3 coding DNA: TGTGCCAGCAGCCCAGGGACAGGGCAAGAGACCCAGTACTTC. This translates into CASSPGTGQETQYF.

The V call is TRBV9, the J call TRBJ2-1, with D maybe TRBD1 (5 bases). Germline loops: CDR1 SGDLS, CDR2 YYNGEE. The CDR3 is 14 residues long. V was trimmed by 6 bases and J by 0 bases, leaving 10 bases between them. The DNA for the CDR3 is TGTGCCAGCAACCGAGACAGCTCCTACAATGAGCAGTTCTTC. Protein: CASNRDSSYNEQFF.

This clone was observed a handful of times. The chain uses TRBV2 and TRBJ2-1; TRBD2 matches at 10 bases. The V segment lost 4 bases and the J segment 7 bases; nucleotides outside the gene matches: 7. CDR3 length: 15 residues. The germline gives CDR1 SNHLY, CDR2 FYNNEI. The chain's CDR3 is CASSVQTSGPNEQFF. The CDR3 bases are TGTGCCAGCAGTGTCCAGACTAGCGGGCCAAATGAGCAGTTCTTC.